A selection of T cell receptor beta chains follows, all from one sample in a study of blood T cell repertoires in COVID-19. This table comes from immunoSEQ multiplex PCR, and its TCRdb copy is limited to in-frame clones, with some not included. The sample includes about 200,000 clones, 85% to 90% seen only once; the top ten take 1.2%. Input material: PBMCs or T cells enriched from blood (not recorded which). These receptors originate from a man between 25 and 39 years old who had recovered from COVID-19. Each CDR3 is given with its conserved first and last residue. The order of the fields is D gene, clone size, J gene, V gene, CDR3 protein, CDR3 DNA. The D gene is left open where the match is weak. Only some rows state a clone size, as once, few, many or a class for expanded clones.

. | . | TRBJ2-7 | TRBV11-2 | CASRNLRSSYEQYF | TGTGCCAGCAGAAACCTTCGGTCCTCCTACGAGCAGTACTTC
. | . | TRBJ2-5 | TRBV6-5 | CASSYSFFNREETQYF | TGTGCCAGCAGTTACTCTTTTTTCAACCGAGAAGAGACCCAGTACTTC
TRBD2 | . | TRBJ2-3 | TRBV5-8 | CASSFGTSQSTDTQYF | TGTGCCAGCAGCTTCGGGACTAGCCAAAGCACAGATACGCAGTATTTT
TRBD2 | . | TRBJ2-7 | TRBV9 | CASSVGGGAGGEQYF | TGTGCCAGCAGCGTAGGCGGGGGGGCCGGTGGCGAGCAGTACTTC
. | . | TRBJ2-5 | TRBV21-1 | CASSKGYLWETQYF | TGTGCCAGCAGCAAAGGGTACTTGTGGGAGACCCAGTACTTC
. | . | TRBJ1-2 | TRBV4-1 | CASSQGGRGGARLNYGYTF | TGCGCCAGCAGCCAAGGCGGCCGTGGGGGCGCCAGGCTTAACTATGGCTACACCTTC
. | . | TRBJ2-7 | TRBV29-1 | CSVEDGSGAPEQYF | TGCAGCGTTGAAGACGGGTCAGGGGCCCCCGAGCAGTACTTC
TRBD1 | . | TRBJ1-5 | TRBV30 | CAWSTGTGGAQPQHF | TGTGCCTGGAGTACCGGGACAGGGGGCGCGCAGCCCCAGCATTTT
. | once | TRBJ2-2 | TRBV7-9 | CASSFLAYTGELFF | TGTGCCAGCAGCTTTCTTGCGTACACCGGGGAGCTGTTTTTT
. | . | TRBJ1-1 | TRBV25-1 | CASSETRGSRAFF | TGTGCCAGCAGTGAAACAAGGGGGAGCAGAGCTTTCTTT
. | once | TRBJ1-5 | TRBV30 | CAWSPGSGQPQHF | TGTGCCTGGAGTCCAGGGTCGGGTCAGCCCCAGCATTTT
TRBD1 | once | TRBJ2-3 | TRBV6-5 | CASTGTGITDTQYF | TGTGCCAGCACGGGGACAGGGATCACAGATACGCAGTATTTT
TRBD1 | . | TRBJ2-5 | TRBV28 | CASSFQDRQETQYF | TGTGCCAGCAGTTTTCAGGACAGGCAAGAGACCCAGTACTTC
TRBD2 | . | TRBJ2-7 | TRBV9 | CASSAWTSGYEQYF | TGTGCCAGCAGCGCTTGGACTAGCGGATACGAGCAGTACTTC
TRBD1 | . | TRBJ2-2 | TRBV10-1 | CASNDRVGGELFF | TGCGCCAGCAACGACAGGGTGGGCGGGGAGCTGTTTTTT
. | . | TRBJ1-2 | TRBV9 | CASSVGVYGYTF | TGTGCCAGCAGCGTAGGAGTCTATGGCTACACCTTC
TRBD1 | . | TRBJ1-5 | TRBV29-1 | CSAGQGDGNQPQHF | TGCAGCGCCGGACAGGGGGACGGCAATCAGCCCCAGCATTTT
. | once | TRBJ2-1 | TRBV11-2 | CASSLGSSYNEQFF | TGTGCCAGCAGCTTGGGGAGCTCTTACAATGAGCAGTTCTTC
. | few | TRBJ2-7 | TRBV10-2 | CASSRQEYYEQYF | TGCGCCAGCAGCAGACAGGAGTACTACGAGCAGTACTTC
. | . | TRBJ1-1 | TRBV21-1 | CASSGAIEDSLTEAFF | TGTGCCAGCAGCGGGGCGATAGAGGACAGTCTCACTGAAGCTTTCTTT
TRBD2 | . | TRBJ2-7 | TRBV7-8 | CASSLWSSGRKRSSYEQYF | TGTGCCAGCAGCTTATGGTCTAGCGGGAGGAAAAGGAGCTCCTACGAGCAGTACTTC
. | . | TRBJ1-5 | TRBV28 | CASSPPESGNQPQHF | TGTGCCAGCAGTCCCCCCGAATCGGGCAATCAGCCCCAGCATTTT
TRBD1 | . | TRBJ2-3 | TRBV6-4 | CASSRQGTDTQYF | TGTGCCAGCAGCAGACAGGGGACAGATACGCAGTATTTT
TRBD2 | . | TRBJ2-1 | TRBV5-1 | CASSLGVAGAYNEQFF | TGCGCCAGCAGCTTGGGGGTAGCGGGGGCCTACAATGAGCAGTTCTTC
. | . | TRBJ2-1 | TRBV4-3 | CASSQDLDNEQFF | TGCGCCAGCAGCCAAGACTTAGACAATGAGCAGTTCTTC
TRBD1 | . | TRBJ2-1 | TRBV29-1 | CSGGQGAPSSYNEQFF | TGCAGCGGGGGACAGGGGGCGCCGAGCTCCTACAATGAGCAGTTCTTC
TRBD1 | . | TRBJ1-2 | TRBV30 | CAWSKGTVRIHGYTF | TGTGCCTGGAGTAAAGGGACAGTCCGGATTCATGGCTACACCTTC
. | . | TRBJ1-1 | TRBV5-6 | CASSLSPNRARGTEAFF | TGTGCCAGCAGCTTGTCTCCTAATCGGGCGAGGGGGACTGAAGCTTTCTTT
. | . | TRBJ2-1 | TRBV7-9 | CASSHDREVNEQFF | TGTGCCAGCAGCCACGACAGGGAGGTCAATGAGCAGTTCTTC
. | . | TRBJ1-4 | TRBV7-2 | CASSLVWGEPNEKLFF | TGTGCCAGCAGCTTAGTGTGGGGGGAACCTAATGAAAAACTGTTTTTT
. | . | TRBJ1-2 | TRBV15 | CATSREGNRDYGYTF | TGTGCCACCAGCAGAGAGGGAAACAGGGACTATGGCTACACCTTC
. | . | TRBJ1-1 | TRBV6-2/TRBV6-3 | CASSPQVPSEAFF | TGTGCCAGCAGTCCCCAGGTTCCCTCTGAAGCTTTCTTT
TRBD1 | . | TRBJ1-4 | TRBV4-1 | CASSQDWGTGGQGEKLFF | TGCGCCAGCAGCCAAGATTGGGGGACAGGGGGACAGGGTGAAAAACTGTTTTTT
. | . | TRBJ1-2 | TRBV30 | CAWSLTNGYTF | TGTGCCTGGAGTCTAACCAACGGCTACACCTTC
. | once | TRBJ2-5 | TRBV19 | CASSIGGEEETQYF | TGTGCCAGTAGTATAGGCGGAGAAGAAGAGACCCAGTACTTC
TRBD2 | . | TRBJ2-5 | TRBV15 | CATSRGGSGSQETQYF | TGTGCCACCAGCAGAGGGGGTAGCGGGAGCCAAGAGACCCAGTACTTC
. | . | TRBJ2-1 | TRBV7-9 | CASSTSEVVAASYNEQFF | TGTGCCAGCAGCACTTCCGAGGTGGTAGCGGCCTCCTACAATGAGCAGTTCTTC
TRBD1 | few | TRBJ1-2 | TRBV5-5 | CASSSGTGDGYTF | TGTGCCAGCAGCTCCGGGACAGGGGATGGCTACACCTTC
TRBD2 | once | TRBJ2-1 | TRBV20-1 | CSASMASGSSYNEQFF | TGCAGTGCTAGTATGGCTAGCGGTTCTTCCTACAATGAGCAGTTCTTC
. | . | TRBJ2-1 | TRBV3-1/TRBV3-2 | CASSRSEQQQFF | TGTGCCAGCAGCCGAAGTGAACAACAGCAGTTCTTC
TRBD1 | . | TRBJ1-2 | TRBV7-2 | CASSLEARGQGQGGYTF | TGTGCCAGCAGCTTAGAGGCGAGAGGACAGGGGCAAGGTGGCTACACCTTC
. | . | TRBJ2-5 | TRBV10-1 | CASSPRAKEETQYF | TGCGCCAGCAGTCCGCGGGCGAAAGAAGAGACCCAGTACTTC
TRBD2 | . | TRBJ2-5 | TRBV9 | CASSAHGGAGETQYF | TGTGCCAGCAGCGCCCACGGGGGGGCCGGAGAGACCCAGTACTTC
TRBD1 | . | TRBJ1-1 | TRBV6-5 | CAIQKGARTEAFF | TGTGCCATCCAGAAGGGGGCGCGGACTGAAGCTTTCTTT
. | once | TRBJ2-2 | TRBV7-8 | CASSLANSITGELFF | TGTGCCAGCAGCTTAGCGAACAGCATAACCGGGGAGCTGTTTTTT
TRBD2 | . | TRBJ2-7 | TRBV11-2 | CASSYQGLASDEQYF | TGTGCCAGCAGCTATCAGGGACTAGCTTCCGACGAGCAGTACTTC
TRBD1 | . | TRBJ2-1 | TRBV4-1 | CASSQVRETGGAYNEQFF | TGCGCCAGCAGCCAAGTAAGAGAGACAGGGGGGGCCTACAATGAGCAGTTCTTC
. | . | TRBJ2-1 | TRBV28 | CASSFVIDVSEQFF | TGTGCCAGCAGTTTCGTTATCGATGTCAGTGAGCAGTTCTTC
TRBD1 | . | TRBJ1-1 | TRBV19 | CASRGQFEAFF | TGTGCCAGTAGGGGACAGTTTGAAGCTTTCTTT
. | . | TRBJ2-7 | TRBV9 | CASSVDLREQYF | TGTGCCAGCAGCGTAGATCTGAGGGAGCAGTACTTC
. | . | TRBJ1-5 | TRBV30 | CAWSTQNNQPQHF | TGTGCCTGGAGTACACAGAACAATCAGCCCCAGCATTTT
. | once | TRBJ2-7 | TRBV2 | CASSEVPWAGQYEQYF | TGTGCCAGCAGTGAAGTTCCCTGGGCAGGTCAATACGAGCAGTACTTC
TRBD1 | . | TRBJ1-1 | TRBV7-9 | CASSPTGGYMNTEAFF | TGTGCCAGCAGCCCGACAGGGGGCTACATGAACACTGAAGCTTTCTTT